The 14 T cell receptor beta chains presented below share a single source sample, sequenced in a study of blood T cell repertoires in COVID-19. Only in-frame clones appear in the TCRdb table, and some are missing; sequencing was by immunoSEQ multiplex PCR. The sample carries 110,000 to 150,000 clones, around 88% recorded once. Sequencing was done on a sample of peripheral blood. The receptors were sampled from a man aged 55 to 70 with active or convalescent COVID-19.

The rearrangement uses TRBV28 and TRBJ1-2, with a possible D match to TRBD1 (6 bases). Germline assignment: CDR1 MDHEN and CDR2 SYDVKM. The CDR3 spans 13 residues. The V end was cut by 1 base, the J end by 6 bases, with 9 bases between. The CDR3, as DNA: TGTGCCAGCAGTTTATCCTACAGGGATGGCTACACCTTC. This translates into CASSLSYRDGYTF.

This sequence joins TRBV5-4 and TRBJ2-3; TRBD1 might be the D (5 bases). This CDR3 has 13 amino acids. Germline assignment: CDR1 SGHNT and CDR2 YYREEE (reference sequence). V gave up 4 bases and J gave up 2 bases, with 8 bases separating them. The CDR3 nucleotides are TGTGCCAGCAGCAGGGGTCCCACAGATACGCAGTATTTT. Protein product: CASSRGPTDTQYF.

Here the CDR3 reads CASSPKPAGGEAFF. Written as DNA, the CDR3 is TGCGCCAGCAGCCCAAAACCCGCCGGGGGTGAAGCTTTCTTT. The V gene is TRBV4-3, the J gene TRBJ1-1; D is possibly TRBD1 (5 bases). The CDR3 contains 14 residues. V lost 4 bases to trimming and J lost 7 bases, with 16 bases between them. Germline V gives CDR1 LGHNA, CDR2 YSLEER.

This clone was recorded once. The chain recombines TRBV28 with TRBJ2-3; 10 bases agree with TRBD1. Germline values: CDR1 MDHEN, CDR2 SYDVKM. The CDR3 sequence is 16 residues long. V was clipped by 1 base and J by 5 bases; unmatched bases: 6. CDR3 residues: CASSLSGTGDGDTQYF. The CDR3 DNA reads TGTGCCAGCAGTTTATCCGGGACAGGGGATGGAGATACGCAGTATTTT.

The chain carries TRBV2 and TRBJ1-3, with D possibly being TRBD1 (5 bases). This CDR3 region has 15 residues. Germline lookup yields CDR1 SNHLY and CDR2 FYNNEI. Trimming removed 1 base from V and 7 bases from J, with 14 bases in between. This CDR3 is CASSEEGTGGNTIYF. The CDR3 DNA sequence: TGTGCCAGCAGTGAAGAGGGGACCGGGGGGAACACCATATATTTT.

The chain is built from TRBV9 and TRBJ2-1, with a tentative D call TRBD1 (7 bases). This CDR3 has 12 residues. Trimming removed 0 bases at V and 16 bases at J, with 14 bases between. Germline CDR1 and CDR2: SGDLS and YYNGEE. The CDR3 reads CASSVVEGAIFF. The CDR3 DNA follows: TGTGCCAGCAGCGTAGTGGAGGGGGCGATTTTCTTC.

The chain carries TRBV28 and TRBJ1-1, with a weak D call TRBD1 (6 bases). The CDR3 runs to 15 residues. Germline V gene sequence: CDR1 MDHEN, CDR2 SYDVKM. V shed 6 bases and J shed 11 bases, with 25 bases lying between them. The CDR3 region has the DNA TGTGCCAGCAGAAGATCCCTGACAGGTCTGCCCGGGGCTTTCTTT. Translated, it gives CASRRSLTGLPGAFF.

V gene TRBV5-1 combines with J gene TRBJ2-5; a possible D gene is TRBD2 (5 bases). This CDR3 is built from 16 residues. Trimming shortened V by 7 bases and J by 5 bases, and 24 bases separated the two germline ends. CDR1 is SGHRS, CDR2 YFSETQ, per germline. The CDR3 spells CASAHRTGKARETQYF. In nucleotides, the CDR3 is TGCGCCAGCGCCCATCGAACGGGGAAGGCGCGGGAGACCCAGTACTTC.

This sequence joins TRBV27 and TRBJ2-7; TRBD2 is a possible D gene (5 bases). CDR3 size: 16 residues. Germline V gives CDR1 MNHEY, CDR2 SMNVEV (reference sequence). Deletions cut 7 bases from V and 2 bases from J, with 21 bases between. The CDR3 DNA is TGTGCCAGCAAATTAGAGGGCAAACGCTTAACCTACGAGCAGTACTTC. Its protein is CASKLEGKRLTYEQYF.

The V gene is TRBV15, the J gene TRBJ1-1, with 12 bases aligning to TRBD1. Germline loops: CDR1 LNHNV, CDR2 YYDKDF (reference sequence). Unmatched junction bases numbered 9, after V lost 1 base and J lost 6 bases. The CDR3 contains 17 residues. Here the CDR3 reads CATSRGRPGQGASEAFF. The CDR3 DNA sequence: TGTGCCACCAGCAGAGGACGACCGGGACAGGGGGCTTCTGAAGCTTTCTTT.

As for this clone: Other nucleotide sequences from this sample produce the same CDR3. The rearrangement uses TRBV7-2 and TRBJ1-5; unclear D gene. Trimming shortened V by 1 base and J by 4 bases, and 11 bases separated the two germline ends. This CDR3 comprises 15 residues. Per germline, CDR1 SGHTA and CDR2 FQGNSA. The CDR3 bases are TGTGCCAGCAGCTTAGTTGCGGGCCTTAATCAGCCCCAGCATTTT. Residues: CASSLVAGLNQPQHF.

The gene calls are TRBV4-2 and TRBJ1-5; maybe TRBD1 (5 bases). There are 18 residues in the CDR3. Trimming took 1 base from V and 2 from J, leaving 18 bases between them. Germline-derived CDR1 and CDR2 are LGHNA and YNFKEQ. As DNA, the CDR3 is TGTGCCAGCAGCCAAGTCCCCGCGGGACGGGGTGGCAATCAGCCCCAGCATTTT. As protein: CASSQVPAGRGGNQPQHF.

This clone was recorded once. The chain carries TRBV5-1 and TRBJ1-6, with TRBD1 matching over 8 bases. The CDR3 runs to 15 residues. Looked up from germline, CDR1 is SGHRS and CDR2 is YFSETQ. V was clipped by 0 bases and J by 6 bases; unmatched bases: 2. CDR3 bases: TGCGCCAGCAGCTTGGAACAGGGGGTTAATTCACCCCTCCACTTT. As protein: CASSLEQGVNSPLHF.

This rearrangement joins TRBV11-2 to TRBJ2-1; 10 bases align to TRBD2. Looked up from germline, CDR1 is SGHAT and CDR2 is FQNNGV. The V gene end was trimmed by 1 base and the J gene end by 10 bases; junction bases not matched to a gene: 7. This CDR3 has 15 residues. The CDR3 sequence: CASSLVQRGGHEQFF. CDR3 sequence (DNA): TGTGCCAGCAGCTTAGTACAGCGGGGGGGCCACGAGCAGTTCTTC.